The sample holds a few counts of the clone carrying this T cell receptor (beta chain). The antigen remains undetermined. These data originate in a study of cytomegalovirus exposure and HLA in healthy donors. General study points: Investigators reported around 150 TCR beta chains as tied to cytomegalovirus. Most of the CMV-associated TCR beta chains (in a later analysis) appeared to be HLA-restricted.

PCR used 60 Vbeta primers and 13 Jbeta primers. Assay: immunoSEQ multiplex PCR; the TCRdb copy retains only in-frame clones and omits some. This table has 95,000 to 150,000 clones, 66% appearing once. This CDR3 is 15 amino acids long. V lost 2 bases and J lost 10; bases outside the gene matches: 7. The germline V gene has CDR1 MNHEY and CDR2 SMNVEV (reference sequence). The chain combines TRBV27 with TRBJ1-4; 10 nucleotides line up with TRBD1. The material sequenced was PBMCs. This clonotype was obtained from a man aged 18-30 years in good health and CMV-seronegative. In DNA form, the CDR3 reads TGTGCCAGCAGTTTAACTGGACAGGGGGGGGCAAAACTGTTTTTT. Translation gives CASSLTGQGGAKLFF.